The clone carrying this T cell receptor beta chain counts as large (0.1 to 1%). A library prepared for alpha chains yielded this beta chain as an off-target read; its size is of little meaning. This sample is part of a study of spatial heterogeneity in lung cancer. Study context: Consistently, beta-chain sequences turned up in larger numbers than alpha-chain sequences did.

MiXCR, applied by TCRdb to the 5' RACE reads, yields one record per CDR3 protein. The sample holds 2,000 to 2,500 distinct CDR3 sequences, around half seen once. The CDR3 is 15 residues long. Germline V gene data show CDR1 as SQVTM and CDR2 as ANQGSEA. V was clipped by 3 bases and J by 5 bases, with 16 bases between them. The sample's time point: blood at routine non-recurrence follow-up after resection. Sequencing of whole RNA from tumor, nontumor lung or frozen PBMC involved no sorting. J is TRBJ2-2 and V is TRBV29-1; possible D gene TRBD1, 8 bases. The sample was PBMCs, taken at follow-up. This receptor was identified in a female donor with early-stage non-small cell lung cancer. The CDR3 DNA follows: TGCAGCGTTGATCCCGGACAGGGAGGGACCGGGGAGCTGTTTTTT. Residues: CSVDPGQGGTGELFF.